This T cell receptor beta chain stems from a study of cytomegalovirus exposure and HLA in healthy donors. Study as a whole: Prior work identified 95 million to 120 million unique TCR beta sequences in approximately 200 million T cells.

V shed 6 bases, J shed 4 bases, and the junction held 4 bases outside the gene matches. Germline V gene data show CDR1 as MNHEY and CDR2 as SVGAGI. The CDR3 has 13 residues. PCR used 60 Vbeta primers and 13 Jbeta primers. Some clones are missing from TCRdb's copy, which holds only in-frame ones; the method was immunoSEQ multiplex PCR. The table has about 190,000 clones, roughly four fifths seen once; the top ten hold approximately 3.1%. V is TRBV6-5 and J is TRBJ2-7, with 9 bases identical to TRBD1. The sequenced material came from PBMCs. The TCR sequence derives from a woman in her thirties in good health and CMV-seropositive. The CDR3 is CASRRDRDYEQYF. Written as DNA, the CDR3 is TGTGCCAGCAGGCGGGACAGGGATTACGAGCAGTACTTC.